Detailed here is one T cell receptor beta chain. Its antigen is currently not known. One base away there is no much larger clone; base qualities are not given. This sample stems from a study of tumor and adjacent non-tumor tissue in lung cancer (dated by TCRdb to 2017 to 2018). In terms of the full investigation: Patients with adenocarcinoma (12), squamous cell carcinoma (2) and small cell lung cancer (1) were included in the cohort. Sequencing generated a total of 125,075,908 productive TCRbeta reads, averaging roughly 4.4 million reads per sample. Among the approximately 15 patients, ages ranged from about 31 to 76 years, roughly 10 were men and 5 were women, and disease was TNM stage I to III. TCRbeta CDR3 sequencing was performed on approximately 30 paired specimens, with one tumor sample and one normal lung sample collected per patient. The study compared bulk TCRbeta repertoires from lung tumor tissue and matched distant non-tumor lung tissue of about 14 lung cancer patients.

Paper-wide results and their limitations: Only approximately 16 patients were included in the cohort, and the need for larger samples and more detailed clinical data was noted by the authors. In normal lung, the top 100 clones accounted for a significantly larger cumulative share of the repertoire than in tumor tissue. TCR diversity (inverse Simpson) was significantly higher in tumor than in normal lung tissue (about 400 vs 180, P = 0.0075, Mann-Whitney U test). Peripheral blood was not sequenced, so blood TCRbeta repertoires in these lung cancer patients were not examined. TCR diversity was significantly higher in younger patients, and higher tumor TCR diversity was associated with shorter overall and disease-free survival. The sequencing platform is not named in the methods, and unique molecular identifiers are not mentioned.

RNA was isolated from bulk, unsorted tissue, and RNA quality was assessed with a NanoDrop ND-1000 and an Agilent 2100. The donors were newly diagnosed lung cancer patients admitted for thoracic surgery in China from August to November 2014 who had not received prior chemotherapy. The study excluded patients who had received radiotherapy or chemotherapy before or who had another cancer at the same time. Surgical tissue pieces of roughly 1-2 cm3 were preserved in RNAlater solution and stored at -80 °C until use. The library was obtained by multiplex PCR. TCRdb lists the instrument as Illumina HiSeq 2500. Following protocols modified from ARM-PCR, the researchers constructed TCRbeta libraries through three rounds of nested PCR with primers (Table S4). Before sequencing, PCR products in the 200-500 bp range were cut out of the gel and cleaned up using the QIAquick gel extraction kit. As for how the authors treated the data: Reads were cleaned using Trimmomatic, were merged into complete CDR3 sequences using FLASH, and were assigned to V(D)J germline segments using MiTCR. Clonal diversity was calculated as the inverse Simpson's index using VDJtools. In-frame sequences lacking a premature stop codon were counted as productive reads. TCRdb reworked the public reads: Q25 trimming with fastp, MiXCR clone assembly, productive beta chains retained. CDR3 protein duplicates are merged, each entry listing the most common genes and DNA. TCRdb, not the authors, supplied the V and J calls. Here the sample has around 120,000 distinct CDR3 sequences; 60% to 70% occur a single time. Jointly, the top ten make up 13% of the sample.

Sequencing input: lung tumor tissue. The receptor comes from a man between 25 and 39 years old with non-small cell lung cancer.

The CDR3 loop reads CSARGGTRGLLGNTIYF. The nucleotide sequence is TGCAGTGCTCGGGGTGGGACAAGGGGATTGCTCGGAAACACCATATATTTT. The rearranged segments are TRBV20-1 and TRBJ1-3, with TRBD1 perhaps the D gene, on 6 matching bases. Its CDR3 holds 17 amino acids, cysteine through phenylalanine. CDR3 DNA only is kept here, 51 bases in frame from base 1. For CDR1 and CDR2, the germline V gene (reference sequence) lists DFQATT and SNEGSKA. The trim is 5 bases for V and 4 bases for J, with a gap of 24 bases between the germline ends.